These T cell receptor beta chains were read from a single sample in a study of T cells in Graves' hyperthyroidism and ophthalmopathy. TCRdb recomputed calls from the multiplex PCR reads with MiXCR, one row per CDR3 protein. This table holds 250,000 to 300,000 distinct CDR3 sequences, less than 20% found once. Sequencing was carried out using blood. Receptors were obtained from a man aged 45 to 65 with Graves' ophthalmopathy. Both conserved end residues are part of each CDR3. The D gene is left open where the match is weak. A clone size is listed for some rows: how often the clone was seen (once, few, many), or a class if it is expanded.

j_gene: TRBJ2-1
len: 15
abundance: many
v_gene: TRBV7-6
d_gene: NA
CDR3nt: TGTGCCACCTCGGCAAACGGAGGGGCCTACAATGAGCAGTTCTTC
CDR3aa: CATSANGGAYNEQFF

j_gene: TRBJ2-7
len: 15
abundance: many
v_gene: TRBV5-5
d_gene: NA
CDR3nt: TGTGCCAGCAGGAATCCGGGGACGGCCCTATGGGAGCAGTACTTC
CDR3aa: CASRNPGTALWEQYF

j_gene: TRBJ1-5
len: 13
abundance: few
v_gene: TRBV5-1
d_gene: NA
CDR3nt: TGCGCCAGCAGCTTTAGGGGGGAGGGGCCCCAGCATTTT
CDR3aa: CASSFRGEGPQHF

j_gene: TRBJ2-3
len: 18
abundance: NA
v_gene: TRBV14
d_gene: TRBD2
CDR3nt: TGTGCCAGCAGCCAACCTCGGCGGGGGGGTACGGGCACAGATACGCAGTATTTT
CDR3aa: CASSQPRRGGTGTDTQYF

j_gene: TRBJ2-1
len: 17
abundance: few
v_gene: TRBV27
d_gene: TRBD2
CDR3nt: TGTGCCAGCAGTTCCGTGGGAGCGGGAGTCCCCTACAATGAGCAGTTCTTC
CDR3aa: CASSSVGAGVPYNEQFF

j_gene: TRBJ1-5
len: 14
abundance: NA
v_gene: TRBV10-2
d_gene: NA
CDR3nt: TGCGCCAGCAGTGACCCGGACCTGGGTCAGCCCCAGCATTTT
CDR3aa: CASSDPDLGQPQHF

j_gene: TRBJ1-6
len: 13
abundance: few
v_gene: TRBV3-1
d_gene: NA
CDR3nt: TGTGCCAGCAGTGAAGAAGGGAATTTACCCCTCCACTTT
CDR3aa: CASSEEGNLPLHF

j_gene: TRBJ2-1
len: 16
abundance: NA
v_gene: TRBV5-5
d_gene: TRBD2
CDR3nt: TGTGCCAGCAGCCGGGACGGGGGGGGCTCCTACAATGAGCAGTTCTTC
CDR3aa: CASSRDGGGSYNEQFF

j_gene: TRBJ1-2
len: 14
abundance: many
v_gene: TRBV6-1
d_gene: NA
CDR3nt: TGTGCCAGCAGTGAATCCCTCGATTTCTATGGCTACACCTTC
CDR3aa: CASSESLDFYGYTF

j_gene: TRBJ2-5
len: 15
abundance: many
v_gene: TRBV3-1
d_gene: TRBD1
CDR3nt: TGTGCCAGCAGCCGAACACAGGGGAACCAAGAGACCCAGTACTTC
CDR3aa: CASSRTQGNQETQYF

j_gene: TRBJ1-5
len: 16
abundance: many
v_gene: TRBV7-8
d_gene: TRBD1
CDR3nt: TGTGCCAGCAGCTCGTACCCCAGGGGGAACGGCCAGCCCCAGCATTTT
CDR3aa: CASSSYPRGNGQPQHF

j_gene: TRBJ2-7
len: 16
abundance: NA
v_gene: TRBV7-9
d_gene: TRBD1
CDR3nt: TGTGCCAGCAGCTTAGTCGGACAGGGCCTTACCTACGAGCAGTACTTC
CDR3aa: CASSLVGQGLTYEQYF

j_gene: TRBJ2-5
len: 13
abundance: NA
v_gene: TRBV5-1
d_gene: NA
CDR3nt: TGCGCCAGCAGCTTGGCCGGGGGGCGCGATGAGTACTTC
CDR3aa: CASSLAGGRDEYF

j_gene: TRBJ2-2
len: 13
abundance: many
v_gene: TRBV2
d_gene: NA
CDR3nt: TGTGCCAGCAGGACCACTAGCAGAGGGGAGCTGTTTTTT
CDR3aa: CASRTTSRGELFF

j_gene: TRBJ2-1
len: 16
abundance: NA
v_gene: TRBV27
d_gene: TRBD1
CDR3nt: TGTGCCAGCAGTTTACTGACAGGGGGCTCTTACAATGAGCAGTTCTTC
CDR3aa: CASSLLTGGSYNEQFF

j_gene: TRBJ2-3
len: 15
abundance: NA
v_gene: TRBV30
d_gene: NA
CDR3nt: TGTGCCTGGAGTGTACCCGGGAGACTAGGCGATACGCAGTATTTT
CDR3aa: CAWSVPGRLGDTQYF

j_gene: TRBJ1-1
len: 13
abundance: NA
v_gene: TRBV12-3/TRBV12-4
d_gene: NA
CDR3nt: TGTGCCAGCAGTTTGGAGGGTAACACTGAAGCTTTCTTT
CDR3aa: CASSLEGNTEAFF

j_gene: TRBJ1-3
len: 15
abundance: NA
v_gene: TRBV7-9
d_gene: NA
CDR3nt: TGTGCCAGCAGCTTACAAGGGGTAGCTGGAAACACCATATATTTT
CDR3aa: CASSLQGVAGNTIYF

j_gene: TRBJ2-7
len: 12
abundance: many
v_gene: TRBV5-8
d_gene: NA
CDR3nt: TGTGCCAGCAGCTTGGCCAACTACGAGCAGTACTTC
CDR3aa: CASSLANYEQYF

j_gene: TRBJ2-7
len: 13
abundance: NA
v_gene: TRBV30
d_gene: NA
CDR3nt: TGTGCCTGGTCCAGGGGTTGGGCCTACGAGCAGTACTTC
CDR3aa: CAWSRGWAYEQYF

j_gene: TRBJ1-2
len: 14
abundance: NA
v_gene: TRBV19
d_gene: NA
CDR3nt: TGTGCCAGTAGCGCTCAGACCCCTAACTATGGCTACACCTTC
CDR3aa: CASSAQTPNYGYTF

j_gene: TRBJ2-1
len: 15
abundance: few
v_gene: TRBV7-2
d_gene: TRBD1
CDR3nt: TGTGCCAGCAGCACTCGGACAGGTCTATACAATGAGCAGTTCTTC
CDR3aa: CASSTRTGLYNEQFF

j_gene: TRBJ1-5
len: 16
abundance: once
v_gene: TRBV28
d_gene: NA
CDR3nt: TGTGCCAGCAGTAAATGGTCGGGGTATAGCAATCAGCCCCAGCATTTT
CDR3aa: CASSKWSGYSNQPQHF

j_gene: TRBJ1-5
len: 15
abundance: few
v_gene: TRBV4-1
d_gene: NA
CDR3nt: TGCGCCAGCAGCTTCGTTGTAGGGGCCAATCAGCCCCAGCATTTT
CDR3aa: CASSFVVGANQPQHF

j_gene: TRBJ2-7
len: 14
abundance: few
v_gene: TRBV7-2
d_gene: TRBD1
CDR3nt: TGTGCCAGCAGCTTAGCGGGACAGATCTACGAGCAGTACTTC
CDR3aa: CASSLAGQIYEQYF

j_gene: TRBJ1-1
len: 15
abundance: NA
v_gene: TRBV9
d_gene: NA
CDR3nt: TGTGCCAGCAGCGTAGGGGTAGGGATGAACACTGAAGCTTTCTTT
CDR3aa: CASSVGVGMNTEAFF

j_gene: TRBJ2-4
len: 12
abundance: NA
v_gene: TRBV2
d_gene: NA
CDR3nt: TGTGCCAGCAGCGACCGGGAAAACATTCAGTACTTC
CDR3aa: CASSDRENIQYF

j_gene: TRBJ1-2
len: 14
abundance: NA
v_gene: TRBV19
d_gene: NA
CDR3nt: TGTGCCAGTAGACCCGGGTCCTCGGGCTATGGCTACACCTTC
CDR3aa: CASRPGSSGYGYTF

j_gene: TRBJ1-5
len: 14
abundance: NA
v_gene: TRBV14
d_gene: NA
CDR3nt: TGTGCCAGCAGCCTACAGGGTCGGAATCAGCCCCAGCATTTT
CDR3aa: CASSLQGRNQPQHF

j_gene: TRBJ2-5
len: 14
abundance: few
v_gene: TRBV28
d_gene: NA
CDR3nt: TGTGCCAGCAGTTTAAGGGACGCGGCCGAGACCCAGTACTTC
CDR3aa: CASSLRDAAETQYF

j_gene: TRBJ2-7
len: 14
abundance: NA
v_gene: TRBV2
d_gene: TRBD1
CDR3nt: TGTGCCAGTCTTCTGACCAGGGGGTTCTACGAGCAGTACTTC
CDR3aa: CASLLTRGFYEQYF

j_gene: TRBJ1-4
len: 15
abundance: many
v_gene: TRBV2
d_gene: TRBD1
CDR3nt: TGTGCCAGCAGTGAAGGGACAGGCGTCATGGAAAAACTGTTTTTT
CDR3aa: CASSEGTGVMEKLFF

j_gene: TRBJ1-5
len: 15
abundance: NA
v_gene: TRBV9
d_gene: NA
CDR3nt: TGTGCCAGCAGCCCTGGGACTAGCAGGACAGATACGCAGCATTTT
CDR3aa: CASSPGTSRTDTQHF

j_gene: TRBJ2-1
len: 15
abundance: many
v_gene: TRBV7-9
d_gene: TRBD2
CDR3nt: TGTGCCAGCAGCTTAGCCCGGCGGGAGAGCAATGAGCAGTTCTTC
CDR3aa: CASSLARRESNEQFF

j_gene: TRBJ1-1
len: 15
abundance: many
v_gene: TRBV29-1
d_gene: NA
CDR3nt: TGCAGCGCCGAGTCGGTTGGGGGGAGGCACACTGAAGCTTTCTTT
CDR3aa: CSAESVGGRHTEAFF

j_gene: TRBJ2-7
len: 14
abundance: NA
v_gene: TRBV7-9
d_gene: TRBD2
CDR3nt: TGTGCCAGCAGCTTAGCCGCGGGGGGGTACGAGCAGTACTTC
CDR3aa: CASSLAAGGYEQYF

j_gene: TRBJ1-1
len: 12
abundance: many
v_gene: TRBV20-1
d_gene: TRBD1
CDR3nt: TGCAGTGCTAGAGGACAGGGGGCTCAAGCTTTCTTT
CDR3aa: CSARGQGAQAFF

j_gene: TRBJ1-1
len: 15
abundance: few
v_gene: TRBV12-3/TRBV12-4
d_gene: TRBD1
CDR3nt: TGTGCCAGCAGTCCTAGGACAGGGGAGGGCACTGAAGCTTTCTTT
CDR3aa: CASSPRTGEGTEAFF